The source of this T cell receptor (beta chain) is a study of cytomegalovirus exposure and HLA in healthy donors. Study conclusions and caveats: The authors considered a cluster of highly shared sequence variants likely to be a sequencing artifact.

A note on this clone: Its antigen is not identified.

The PCR was carried out with 60 Vbeta primers and 13 Jbeta primers. Clones were read by immunoSEQ multiplex PCR, and TCRdb kept only the in-frame ones, dropping some. The table lists about 64,000 clones, around four fifths of them singletons. The sample taken for sequencing was PBMCs. This receptor was identified in a male donor in good health and CMV-seropositive.

DNA of the CDR3: TGTGCCAGCAGCGCAGAGACTAGAGGGGCCTCAGATACGCAGTATTTT. Translated, it gives CASSAETRGASDTQYF. The chain couples TRBV7-2 to TRBJ2-3; D possibly corresponds to TRBD2 (6 bases). Germline V gene sequence: CDR1 SGHTA, CDR2 FQGNSA. This CDR3 is 16 amino acids long. The V end lost 5 bases, the J end lost 4 bases, and 19 bases lay between the germline ends.